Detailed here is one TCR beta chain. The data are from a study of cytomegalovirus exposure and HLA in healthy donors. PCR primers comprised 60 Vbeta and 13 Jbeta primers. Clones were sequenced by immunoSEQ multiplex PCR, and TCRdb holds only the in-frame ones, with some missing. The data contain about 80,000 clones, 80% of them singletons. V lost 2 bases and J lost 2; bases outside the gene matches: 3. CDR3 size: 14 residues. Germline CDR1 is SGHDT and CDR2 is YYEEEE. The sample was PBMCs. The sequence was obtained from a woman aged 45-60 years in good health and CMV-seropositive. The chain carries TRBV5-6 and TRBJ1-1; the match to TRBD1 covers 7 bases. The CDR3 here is CASSFRQGNTEAFF. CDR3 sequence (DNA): TGTGCCAGCAGCTTCCGACAGGGAAACACTGAAGCTTTCTTT.